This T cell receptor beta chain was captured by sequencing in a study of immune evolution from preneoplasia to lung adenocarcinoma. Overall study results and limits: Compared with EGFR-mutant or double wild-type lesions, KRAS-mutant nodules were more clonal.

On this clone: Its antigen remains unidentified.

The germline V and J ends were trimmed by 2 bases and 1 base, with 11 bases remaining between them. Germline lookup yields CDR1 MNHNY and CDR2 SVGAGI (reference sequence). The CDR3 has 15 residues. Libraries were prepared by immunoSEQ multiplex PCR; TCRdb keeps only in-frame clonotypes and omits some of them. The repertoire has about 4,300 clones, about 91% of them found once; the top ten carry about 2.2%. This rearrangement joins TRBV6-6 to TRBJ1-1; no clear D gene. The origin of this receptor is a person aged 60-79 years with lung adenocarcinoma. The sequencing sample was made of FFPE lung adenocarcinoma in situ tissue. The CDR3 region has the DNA TGTGCCAGCAGTTACAAGGGTGCGGAGAACACTGAAGCTTTCTTT. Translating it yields CASSYKGAENTEAFF.